This T cell receptor beta chain was found in a study of OX40 agonist ivuxolimab in advanced cancers. Study-wide results and limits: The CD4+ and CD8+ T cells in the blood had expanded clonally by week 6 at 0.1 to 3.0 mg/kg. Certain nonresponders likewise exhibited a low normalized T-cell clonal expansion.

Details on this clone: Its antigen is as yet unknown.

Per the germline V gene, CDR1 is MRHNA and CDR2 is SNTAGT. The CDR3 loop spans 15 amino acids. V lost 6 bases and J lost 5, with 18 bases in between. The table came from immunoSEQ multiplex PCR; TCRdb's copy has only in-frame clones and leaves some out. The repertoire consists of around 45,000 clones, with over 70% occurring once and the leading ten covering around 9.3%. The source was CD4+ or CD8+ T cells sorted from blood, collected in a trial of the OX40 agonist ivuxolimab. This receptor was identified in an adult with an advanced solid tumor such as melanoma, head and neck, liver or kidney cancer. This rearrangement joins TRBV6-4 to TRBJ2-3; D is perhaps TRBD1 (6 bases). The CDR3, as DNA: TGTGCCAGCAGCCCGCAGGGGTTTAAAGGAGATACGCAGTATTTT. Encoded protein: CASSPQGFKGDTQYF.